Below are 23 T cell receptor beta chains sequenced from a single sample in a study of T cells after yellow fever vaccination. TCRdb re-called the 5' RACE reads through MiXCR, storing one row per CDR3 protein. This table has some 340,000 distinct CDR3 sequences, about 10% appearing once. Specimen: CD4+ T cells sorted from PBMCs, collected 45 days after the yellow fever booster vaccination. These receptors were obtained from a man aged 18 to 29 who received the YFV17D yellow fever vaccine.

This chain uses TRBV6-5 with TRBJ2-2, with 10 bases lining up with TRBD1. The CDR3 extends over 17 amino acids. The V gene end was trimmed by 2 bases and the J gene end by 0 bases; junction bases not matched to a gene: 3. Per germline, CDR1 MNHEY and CDR2 SVGAGI. CDR3 loop: CASSYPTGGPNTGELFF. CDR3 in DNA: TGTGCCAGCAGTTACCCGACAGGGGGCCCGAACACCGGGGAGCTGTTTTTT.

This rearrangement joins TRBV4-3 to TRBJ2-2; 7 bases fit TRBD2. V lost 0 bases, J lost 7 bases, and 11 bases stayed unmatched. The CDR3 runs 17 residues. Germline assignment: CDR1 LGHNA and CDR2 YSLEER. The CDR3 DNA is TGCGCCAGCAGCCAAGAGGGGAGGACTAGGAGGATCGGGGAGCTGTTTTTT. It specifies CASSQEGRTRRIGELFF.

In its sample, this clonotype was seen many times. The chain is built from TRBV5-1 and TRBJ2-2, with 9 bases that match TRBD1. V lost 0 bases, J lost 6 bases, and 6 bases stayed unmatched. CDR1 is SGHRS, CDR2 YFSETQ, per germline. The CDR3 extends over 16 amino acids. CDR3 nucleotide sequence: TGCGCCAGCAGCTTGGGGGACAGGGCCCTGGCCGGGGAGCTGTTTTTT. Translating it yields CASSLGDRALAGELFF.

DNA of the CDR3: TGCGCCAGCAGCCAAGATCATGCCTCTGGGGCCAACGTCCTGACTTTC. Translating gives CASSQDHASGANVLTF. The J gene is TRBJ2-6, the V gene TRBV4-3; D remains ambiguous. Germline lookup yields CDR1 LGHNA and CDR2 YSLEER. CDR3 length: 16 amino acids. Trimming removed 0 bases at V and 0 bases at J, with 6 bases between.

The chain employs TRBV25-1 and TRBJ1-2; D gene uncertain. The CDR3 sequence is 13 residues long. V lost 0 bases, J lost 7 bases, and 9 bases lay in between. The germline V gene has CDR1 MGHDK and CDR2 SYGVNS. DNA of the CDR3: TGTGCCAGCAGTGAATATGGGTACTCTGGCTACACCTTC. Translating it yields CASSEYGYSGYTF.

This clonotype was seen only a few times. The chain couples TRBV6-5 to TRBJ1-2; 10 bases match TRBD1. The V and J ends lost 6 bases and 8 bases, in that order; junction bases with no gene match: 3. Germline V gene data show CDR1 as MNHEY and CDR2 as SVGAGI. The CDR3 sequence is 12 residues long. CDR3 nucleotide sequence: TGTGCCAGCAGGGGACAGGGGCAAGGCTACACCTTC. This sequence encodes CASRGQGQGYTF.

This clonotype occurred many times. The genes are TRBV7-9 and TRBJ2-7; D not certain. V was trimmed by 1 base and J by 2 bases, leaving 6 bases between them. Germline-derived CDR1 and CDR2 are SEHNR and FQNEAQ (reference sequence). The CDR3 runs to 13 residues. Here the CDR3 reads CASSLEVTYEQYV. The CDR3 nucleotides are TGTGCCAGCAGCTTAGAGGTGACCTACGAGCAGTACGTC.

This sequence joins TRBV7-9 and TRBJ1-2, with no clear D. Trimming shortened V by 1 base and J by 7 bases, and 10 bases separated the two germline ends. Germline V CDR1 and CDR2: SEHNR, FQNEAQ (reference sequence). The CDR3 runs 13 residues. The CDR3 protein is CASSLVAGFGYTF. The CDR3 region has the DNA TGTGCCAGCAGCTTAGTGGCGGGCTTTGGCTACACCTTC. Complete variable domain (other parts from reference TRBV7-9 and TRBJ1-2): DTGVSQNPRHKITKRGQNVTFRCDPISEHNRLYWYRQTLGQGPEFLTYFQNEAQLEKSRLLSDRFSAERPKGSFSTLEIQRTEQGDSAMYLCASSLVAGFGYTFGSGTRLTVV.

The J gene is TRBJ2-4, the V gene TRBV19; unclear D gene. This CDR3 is 15 amino acids long. Germline assignment: CDR1 LNHDA and CDR2 SQIVND (reference sequence). V lost 6 bases to trimming and J lost 0 bases, with 12 bases between them. For the CDR3, the DNA is TGTGCCAGTAGACCCCTTGACCTAGCCAAAAACATTCAGTACTTC. It encodes CASRPLDLAKNIQYF. Looking up the rest from reference TRBV19 and TRBJ2-4 gives the full variable domain: DGGITQSPKYLFRKEGQNVTLSCEQNLNHDAMYWYRQDPGQGLRLIYYSQIVNDFQKGDIAEGYSVSREKKESFPLTVTSAQKNPTAFYLCASRPLDLAKNIQYFGAGTRLSVL.

V is TRBV20-1 and J is TRBJ2-5; TRBD2 might be the D (6 bases). CDR3 size: 14 residues. The germline CDR1 and CDR2 sequences are DFQATT and SNEGSKA (reference sequence). V lost 5 bases and J lost 5, with 18 bases in between. The CDR3 reads CSAEQASGGETQYF. The CDR3 coding sequence is TGCAGTGCTGAACAGGCCAGCGGAGGGGAGACCCAGTACTTC.

This clonotype has a handful of counts. The V gene is TRBV20-1, the J gene TRBJ1-1; possible D gene TRBD1, 5 bases. CDR1 and CDR2 from the germline V gene are DFQATT and SNEGSKA (reference sequence). The V gene lost 1 base and the J gene lost 3 bases, with 9 bases spanning the gap. The CDR3 spans 13 residues. The chain's CDR3 is CSARGDSHTEAFF. The CDR3 nucleotides are TGCAGTGCTAGAGGAGACAGCCACACTGAAGCTTTCTTT.

This chain uses TRBV20-1 with TRBJ1-1; TRBD1 matches 11 bases. Germline lookup yields CDR1 DFQATT and CDR2 SNEGSKA (reference sequence). The CDR3 spans 14 residues. With 5 bases clipped from V and 1 base from J, the junction kept 3 bases outside the gene matches. The CDR3 region has the DNA TGCAGTGCTGGGGACAGGGGGAAGAACACTGAAGCTTTCTTT. Protein: CSAGDRGKNTEAFF.

The V gene is TRBV5-6, the J gene TRBJ1-2; unclear D gene. The CDR3 is 13 amino acids. Per germline, CDR1 SGHDT and CDR2 YYEEEE. V dropped 1 base and J dropped 8 bases, with 12 bases sitting between them. The CDR3: CASSLMGLRGYTF. The CDR3 DNA follows: TGTGCCAGCAGCTTGATGGGCCTGCGGGGCTACACCTTC.

The chain joins TRBV20-1 to TRBJ1-3; D is possibly TRBD1 (6 bases). The germline V and J ends were trimmed by 2 bases and 4 bases, with 12 bases remaining between them. The germline V gene encodes CDR1 DFQATT and CDR2 SNEGSKA (reference sequence). The CDR3 runs to 14 residues. CDR3: CSARFGGPGNTIYF. CDR3 coding DNA: TGCAGTGCTAGATTCGGGGGCCCAGGAAACACCATATATTTT.

This clonotype appeared a few times. This chain connects TRBV6-2 or TRBV6-3 to TRBJ1-2, with no clear D. Germline V gene lookup returns CDR1 MNHEY and CDR2 SVGEGT. Trimming took 9 bases from V and 2 from J, leaving 19 bases between them. The CDR3 is 15 residues long. This chain's CDR3 is CASQLYGEPNYGYTF. CDR3 bases: TGTGCCAGTCAGTTATACGGGGAACCGAACTATGGCTACACCTTC.

This clonotype was recorded a few times. The chain carries TRBV5-1 and TRBJ1-2, with 7 bases that match TRBD1. The CDR3 is 15 residues long. CDR1 SGHRS and CDR2 YFSETQ come from the germline V gene. After removal of 4 bases from V and 4 bases from J, the junction contained 10 bases not matched to a gene. Here the CDR3 reads CASSPGQPPSYGYTF. CDR3 coding DNA: TGCGCCAGCAGCCCGGGACAGCCGCCTTCCTATGGCTACACCTTC. The variable domain in full, completed from reference TRBV5-1 and TRBJ1-2, reads KAGVTQTPRYLIKTRGQQVTLSCSPISGHRSVSWYQQTPGQGLQFLFEYFSETQRNKGNFPGRFSGRQFSNSRSEMNVSTLELGDSALYLCASSPGQPPSYGYTFGSGTRLTVV.

There are a few counts of this clonotype. J is TRBJ1-1 and V is TRBV20-1, with D unclear. The V end lost 3 bases, the J end lost 5 bases, and 13 bases lay between the germline ends. The CDR3 is 13 amino acids. The V gene's germline CDR1 is DFQATT and CDR2 SNEGSKA (reference sequence). CDR3 amino acids: CSASLSQETEAFF. As DNA, the CDR3 is TGCAGTGCTAGTCTGTCCCAGGAAACTGAAGCTTTCTTT.

The V gene is TRBV20-1, the J gene TRBJ1-5; 9 bases map to TRBD1. The V segment lost 3 bases and the J segment 6 bases; nucleotides outside the gene matches: 9. The CDR3 has 15 residues. Germline V gene sequence: CDR1 DFQATT, CDR2 SNEGSKA (reference sequence). CDR3 amino acids: CSASGWGQGGQPQHF. The CDR3 DNA reads TGCAGTGCTAGTGGTTGGGGACAGGGAGGTCAGCCCCAGCATTTT.

This clonotype was seen only once. A read error may account for a junction end that differs from germline. This chain links TRBV6-6 with TRBJ2-1; D is unclear. CDR3 size: 15 residues. Germline V gene sequence: CDR1 MNHNY, CDR2 SVGAGI (reference sequence). CDR3 nucleotide sequence: TGTGCCAGCCTCCCCGGAAGGAGCTCCTACACTGAGCAGTTCTTC. Protein sequence: CASLPGRSSYTEQFF.

The chain links TRBV29-1 to TRBJ1-2; 7 bases agree with TRBD1. Germline trimming cut 1 base from V and 5 bases from J; bases unmatched to any gene: 10. CDR1 and CDR2 from the germline V gene are SQVTM and ANQGSEA. This CDR3 comprises 15 residues. CDR3 in DNA: TGCAGCGTTGAAGTAGGGGGGACAGCCACTTATGGCTACACCTTC. Protein: CSVEVGGTATYGYTF.

This clonotype occurred a few times. The chain uses TRBV5-1 and TRBJ1-1; 7 bases fit TRBD1. V was clipped by 2 bases and J by 1 base; unmatched bases: 14. The CDR3 is 18 residues long. Germline lookup yields CDR1 SGHRS and CDR2 YFSETQ. The CDR3 reads CASSLQVRGQKKNTEAFF. The CDR3 nucleotides read TGCGCCAGCAGCTTACAAGTGAGGGGACAGAAGAAGAACACTGAAGCTTTCTTT.

The chain carries TRBV7-9 and TRBJ1-4, with 7 nucleotides matching TRBD1. This CDR3 has 14 residues. Trimming cost V 4 bases and J 7 bases; bases outside gene matches: 6. Germline loops: CDR1 SEHNR, CDR2 FQNEAQ (reference sequence). CDR3: CASSSTGRREKLFF. For the CDR3, the DNA is TGTGCCAGCAGCTCGACAGGGCGGCGTGAAAAACTGTTTTTT.

This clonotype appeared a few times. The V and J genes are TRBV29-1 and TRBJ1-5, with a possible D match to TRBD1 (6 bases). CDR1 is SQVTM and CDR2 is ANQGSEA in the germline V gene. CDR3 length: 14 residues. Trimming shortened V by 5 bases and J by 0 bases, and 11 bases separated the two germline ends. The CDR3: CSVQIQGSNQPQHF. The DNA for the CDR3 is TGCAGCGTTCAAATACAGGGTAGCAATCAGCCCCAGCATTTT. Based on the CDR3 plus reference TRBV29-1 and TRBJ1-5, the full variable domain is SAVISQKPSRDICQRGTSLTIQCQVDSQVTMMFWYRQQPGQSLTLIATANQGSEATYESGFVIDKFPISRPNLTFSTLTVSNMSPEDSSIYLCSVQIQGSNQPQHFGDGTRLSIL.